Following are 10 T cell receptor beta chains from one sample sequenced in a study of blood T cell repertoires in COVID-19 (TCRdb year 2020). Receptor amplification or capture employed the immunoSEQ multiplex PCR assay. TCRdb obtained this table from immuneACCESS and retained in-frame rearrangements with V and J assigned. These tables miss some clones; where compared with another copy, unresolved V genes account for less than half of the shortfall, and the remainder is unexplained. The sample profile shows around 68,000 clones; around 85% of them were found once. 9.8% of the sample is held by the ten biggest clonotypes. Input material: peripheral blood. These receptors were collected from a woman between 45 and 60 years old with acute or convalescent COVID-19.

The gene calls are TRBV6-1 and TRBJ2-3; D is undetermined. With 0 bases removed from V and 0 bases from J, the gap between germline ends came to 16 bases. The germline V gene has CDR1 MNHNS and CDR2 SASEGT. This CDR3 has 18 residues. In nucleotides, the CDR3 is TGTGCCAGCAGTGAAGCGCTTTGGGTAGCAACAAGCACAGATACGCAGTATTTT. Residues: CASSEALWVATSTDTQYF.

The rearrangement uses TRBV3-1 (or the pseudogene TRBV3-2) and TRBJ1-1; D ambiguous. Deletions cut 2 bases from V and 9 bases from J, with 10 bases between. Germline V gene lookup returns CDR1 LGHDT and CDR2 YNNKEL (reference sequence). CDR3 size: 12 residues. The CDR3 region is CASSQSTYQAFF. CDR3 nucleotide sequence: TGTGCCAGCAGCCAATCGACATACCAAGCTTTCTTT.

This sequence joins TRBV5-1 and TRBJ2-5; TRBD1 agrees at 10 bases. The germline V gene encodes CDR1 SGHRS and CDR2 YFSETQ. This CDR3 contains 15 residues. V gave up 0 bases and J gave up 5 bases; unmatched junction bases: 4. This CDR3 is CASSLEGTGEETQYF. The CDR3 coding sequence is TGCGCCAGCAGCTTGGAAGGGACAGGGGAGGAGACCCAGTACTTC.

J is TRBJ1-4 and V is TRBV5-1; D is uncertain. Trimming cost V 0 bases and J 8 bases, with 11 bases left between them. CDR1 is SGHRS and CDR2 is YFSETQ in the germline V gene. The CDR3 loop spans 14 amino acids. The CDR3 sequence: CASSLGEPLEKLFF. CDR3 bases: TGCGCCAGCAGCTTGGGAGAGCCTTTGGAAAAACTGTTTTTT.

The CDR3 bases are TGTGCCAGCAGGACGTGGGCAGGGGCTGGAAACACCATATATTTT. It translates to CASRTWAGAGNTIYF. The chain has TRBV13 and TRBJ1-3; a weak D match, TRBD1 (6 bases). The ends were cut back, 6 bases at V and 2 bases at J, with 14 bases in the middle. The germline V gene encodes CDR1 PRHDT and CDR2 FYEKMQ (reference sequence). This CDR3 comprises 15 residues.

V gene TRBV5-1 combines with J gene TRBJ2-7, with 7 bases matching TRBD1. Germline V gives CDR1 SGHRS, CDR2 YFSETQ. The CDR3 sequence is 15 residues long. V gave up 0 bases and J gave up 2 bases; unmatched junction bases: 5. CDR3 bases: TGCGCCAGCAGCTTGGACAGGGGACCGACCTACGAGCAGTACTTC. It encodes CASSLDRGPTYEQYF. Based on the CDR3 plus reference TRBV5-1 and TRBJ2-7, the full variable domain is KAGVTQTPRYLIKTRGQQVTLSCSPISGHRSVSWYQQTPGQGLQFLFEYFSETQRNKGNFPGRFSGRQFSNSRSEMNVSTLELGDSALYLCASSLDRGPTYEQYFGPGTRLTVT.

This clone was found a few times. This sequence joins TRBV6-1 and TRBJ1-4, with D possibly matching TRBD1 (5 bases). CDR3 length equals 14 residues. Germline CDR1 is MNHNS and CDR2 is SASEGT. V lost 1 base to trimming and J lost 8 bases, with 11 bases between them. CDR3 region: CASSEGRVNEKLFF. The CDR3 DNA reads as TGTGCCAGCAGTGAAGGCAGGGTTAACGAAAAACTGTTTTTT.

This chain uses TRBV6-5 with TRBJ1-1; tentatively, D is TRBD1 (5 bases). Germline V gene sequence: CDR1 MNHEY, CDR2 SVGAGI. Trimming removed 2 bases from V and 2 bases from J, with 12 bases in between. The CDR3 runs to 15 residues. The CDR3 DNA sequence: TGTGCCAGCAGTTACGGGGGGGTCGGAAACACTGAAGCTTTCTTT. Amino acids: CASSYGGVGNTEAFF.

Remarks on this clone: The junction departs from the called germline gene at one end, perhaps through a read error. This sample also contains other DNA sequences that code for the same CDR3. V gene TRBV6-5 combines with J gene TRBJ1-1; 8 nucleotides line up with TRBD1. This CDR3 region has 12 residues. Germline V gene lookup returns CDR1 MNHEY and CDR2 SVGAGI. The CDR3 nucleotides are TGTGCTAGCAGTCCCCAGGGGGCCGGAGCTTTCTTT. Translating it yields CASSPQGAGAFF.

The genes are TRBV18 and TRBJ1-5, with D possibly being TRBD1 (6 bases). The V and J ends lost 3 bases and 2 bases respectively, with 14 bases between them. The CDR3 runs to 16 residues. The germline gives CDR1 KGHSH, CDR2 LQKENI. CDR3 nucleotide sequence: TGTGCCAGCTCACCTAATCGACAGGTTCGCAATCAGCCCCAGCATTTT. Protein product: CASSPNRQVRNQPQHF.